The 24 T cell receptor beta chains given below trace back to one sample, sequenced in a study of T cell responses to AZD1222 COVID-19 vaccine. Repertoires were generated with immunoSEQ multiplex PCR, while TCRdb's copy carries only in-frame clones and drops some. The data show about 100,000 clones, about 85% seen once. Source: peripheral blood, taken 28 days after the second AZD1222 dose. These receptors came from an adult who received the AZD1222 COVID-19 vaccine.

The V gene is TRBV5-1, the J gene TRBJ2-7, with TRBD2 as a possible D gene (5 bases). The CDR3 covers 15 residues. Trimming left V 2 bases short and J 2 bases short, with 14 bases between. Germline V gene lookup returns CDR1 SGHRS and CDR2 YFSETQ. CDR3 in DNA: TGCGCCAGCAGCTTAGTGGAGCGGTTGACCTACGAGCAGTACTTC. It yields the protein CASSLVERLTYEQYF.

J is TRBJ1-4 and V is TRBV19; D call uncertain. The CDR3 is made up of 15 amino acids. The V end lost 3 bases, the J end lost 0 bases, and 8 bases lay between the germline ends. Germline assignment: CDR1 LNHDA and CDR2 SQIVND (reference sequence). The CDR3 DNA reads TGTGCCAGTAGTATCTCCAGAGCAACTAATGAAAAACTGTTTTTT. Translated, it gives CASSISRATNEKLFF.

The chain combines TRBV2 with TRBJ2-5; D gene ambiguous. The CDR3 consists of 15 residues. V shed 8 bases and J shed 5 bases, with 21 bases lying between them. In germline, CDR1 is SNHLY, CDR2 FYNNEI. Written as DNA, the CDR3 is TGTGCCAGCTCTTTCAAGGACCTACTGAAGGAGACCCAGTACTTC. Its protein is CASSFKDLLKETQYF.

The gene calls are TRBV6-2 or TRBV6-3 and TRBJ1-1; D is possibly TRBD1 (5 bases). Germline loops: CDR1 MNHEY, CDR2 SVGEGT. V lost 4 bases, J lost 5 bases, and 20 bases lay in between. CDR3 size: 16 residues. CDR3 in amino acids: CASSFDPGRVRTEAFF. DNA of the CDR3: TGTGCCAGCAGTTTCGACCCAGGGAGGGTTCGGACTGAAGCTTTCTTT.

This chain links TRBV10-2 with TRBJ2-3; 9 positions agree with TRBD2. V lost 2 bases and J lost 2; bases outside the gene matches: 5. The CDR3 has 16 residues. CDR1 and CDR2 from the germline V gene are WSHSY and SAAADI. CDR3 protein: CASSEAAGGFTDTQYF. In DNA form, the CDR3 reads TGCGCCAGCAGTGAGGCGGCGGGAGGGTTCACAGATACGCAGTATTTT.

The CDR3 DNA reads as TGTGCCAGCAGCCATTACAGGGAGGCCACTGAAGCTTTCTTT. It yields the protein CASSHYREATEAFF. The chain recombines TRBV14 with TRBJ1-1; D may be TRBD1 (6 bases). V was cut by 3 bases and J by 4 bases, with 12 bases left in between. The CDR3 extends over 14 amino acids. Germline V CDR1 and CDR2: SGHDN, FVKESK.

The chain couples TRBV7-2 to TRBJ2-7; D is unclear. CDR1 is SGHTA, CDR2 FQGNSA, per germline. With 1 base removed from V and 6 bases from J, the gap between germline ends came to 10 bases. This CDR3 contains 13 residues. In DNA form, the CDR3 reads TGTGCCAGCAGCTTAGGGGTTCTGGGCGAGCAGTACTTC. As protein: CASSLGVLGEQYF. The full variable domain, rest sourced from reference TRBV7-2 and TRBJ2-7, is GAGVSQSPSNKVTEKGKDVELRCDPISGHTALYWYRQSLGQGLEFLIYFQGNSAPDKSGLPSDRFSAERTGGSVSTLTIQRTQQEDSAVYLCASSLGVLGEQYFGPGTRLTVT.

The genes are TRBV5-6 and TRBJ2-7; D remains unclear. Germline V gives CDR1 SGHDT, CDR2 YYEEEE. V lost 1 base to trimming and J lost 1 base, with 3 bases between them. The CDR3 sequence is 12 residues long. The CDR3 here is CASSLQSYEQYF. The CDR3 nucleotides are TGTGCCAGCAGCTTGCAATCCTACGAGCAGTACTTC.

This chain joins TRBV7-3 and TRBJ2-7; no definite D call. Trimming cost V 1 base and J 2 bases, with 9 bases left between them. This CDR3 is built from 14 residues. CDR1 and CDR2 from the germline V gene are SGHTA and FQGTGA. CDR3 sequence reads: CASSLNPGPYEQYF. CDR3 nucleotide sequence: TGTGCCAGCAGCTTAAACCCAGGCCCCTACGAGCAGTACTTC.

J is TRBJ2-1 and V is TRBV27; 7 nucleotides agree with TRBD2. There are 16 residues in the CDR3. The V gene end was trimmed by 5 bases and the J gene end by 6 bases; junction bases not matched to a gene: 13. Germline CDR1 and CDR2: MNHEY and SMNVEV (reference sequence). As DNA, the CDR3 is TGTGCCAGCAGTCCACCCCCCTTTACTAGCGCCAATGAGCAGTTCTTC. Protein product: CASSPPPFTSANEQFF.

V usage is TRBV7-6 and J usage is TRBJ2-1; perhaps TRBD2 as D (6 bases). The CDR3 extends over 16 amino acids. Germline-derived CDR1 and CDR2 are SGHVS and FNYEAQ. With 7 bases removed from V and 5 bases from J, the gap between germline ends came to 21 bases. In DNA, the CDR3 is TGTGCCAGCATCGTGGGGGGAAACCCTTCAGACAATGAGCAGTTCTTC. This translates into CASIVGGNPSDNEQFF.

The gene calls are TRBV6-1 and TRBJ1-4; D not resolved. V was pared by 3 bases and J by 8 bases, with 10 bases between. The CDR3 runs 13 residues. Looked up from germline, CDR1 is MNHNS and CDR2 is SASEGT. The CDR3 DNA reads as TGTGCCAGCAGTGATGGGCGCAGGGAAAAACTGTTTTTT. Its translation is CASSDGRREKLFF.

V and J are TRBV10-3 and TRBJ2-3; no clear D gene. Germline-derived CDR1 and CDR2 are ENHRY and SYGVKD. The CDR3 covers 15 residues. V was cut by 6 bases and J by 2 bases, with 15 bases left in between. The CDR3 bases are TGTGCCATCAGAATCAGTGGGTTTTCCACAGATACGCAGTATTTT. Protein sequence: CAIRISGFSTDTQYF.

The CDR3 loop is CASSYRGDSTEAFF. CDR3 sequence (DNA): TGTGCCAGCAGCTACAGGGGGGATAGCACTGAAGCTTTCTTT. The gene calls are TRBV3-1 (or the pseudogene TRBV3-2) and TRBJ1-1; 8 nucleotides line up with TRBD1. Germline V gene data show CDR1 as LGHDT and CDR2 as YNNKEL (reference sequence). The J segment lost 4 bases and the V segment lost 5 bases, leaving 6 bases of the junction unmatched. The CDR3 runs to 14 residues.

This sequence joins TRBV18 and TRBJ2-3; 7 nucleotides line up with TRBD1. Losses at the gene ends were 3 bases for V and 5 bases for J; bases not matched to a gene: 14. The CDR3 contains 17 residues. Germline lookup yields CDR1 KGHSH and CDR2 LQKENI. CDR3 sequence: CASSPPVGTENQDTQYF. The CDR3 nucleotides are TGTGCCAGCTCACCTCCTGTAGGGACAGAGAATCAAGATACGCAGTATTTT.

This sequence joins TRBV7-6 and TRBJ2-7, with TRBD1 matching over 9 bases. This CDR3 has 16 residues. V was clipped by 5 bases and J by 3 bases; unmatched bases: 11. Germline loops: CDR1 SGHVS, CDR2 FNYEAQ. CDR3 loop: CASSRLPGQGNYEQYF. CDR3 in DNA: TGTGCCAGCAGCAGATTGCCGGGACAGGGTAACTACGAGCAGTACTTC.

The chain recombines TRBV24-1 with TRBJ2-1; D not certain. The CDR3 is made up of 13 amino acids. V was clipped by 5 bases and J by 8 bases, with 12 bases between them. Per the germline V gene, CDR1 is KGHDR and CDR2 is SFDVKD. The CDR3 DNA reads as TGTGCCACCAGTGGAATTCTGCTGGATGAGCAGTTCTTC. Translation gives CATSGILLDEQFF.

The V and J genes are TRBV7-3 and TRBJ1-4, with D uncertain. Germline CDR1 is SGHTA and CDR2 is FQGTGA. This CDR3 region has 13 residues. V shed 5 bases and J shed 0 bases, with 4 bases lying between them. The CDR3 DNA sequence: TGTGCCAGCAGCAGGGCAACTAATGAAAAACTGTTTTTT. Its protein is CASSRATNEKLFF.

The genes are TRBV3-1 (or the pseudogene TRBV3-2) and TRBJ2-3; 8 nucleotides line up with TRBD2. Trimming took 1 base from V and 6 from J; bases not matched to a gene: 3. CDR3 length equals 14 residues. Germline loops: CDR1 LGHDT, CDR2 YNNKEL (reference sequence). The CDR3 nucleotides are TGTGCCAGCAGCCAAGCGGGAGGGCCGGATACGCAGTATTTT. The encoded protein is CASSQAGGPDTQYF.

The V gene is TRBV7-9, the J gene TRBJ2-7; TRBD1 matches at 7 bases. Germline V CDR1 and CDR2: SEHNR, FQNEAQ (reference sequence). V lost 3 bases, J lost 3 bases, and 14 bases stayed unmatched. This CDR3 is built from 17 residues. The CDR3 coding sequence is TGTGCCAGCAGCTTCCGAGGGGGTGGACAGGCTAGCTACGAGCAGTACTTC. Its protein is CASSFRGGGQASYEQYF.

The chain combines TRBV6-9 with TRBJ2-3, with a tentative D call TRBD2 (5 bases). The CDR3 contains 11 residues. The V end was cut by 8 bases, the J end by 6 bases, with 9 bases between. Germline loops: CDR1 MNHGY, CDR2 SVAAGI. CDR3 protein: CASGEQDTQYF. The DNA for the CDR3 is TGTGCCAGCGGGGAGCAGGATACGCAGTATTTT.

This rearrangement joins TRBV28 to TRBJ1-1, with unresolved D. In germline, CDR1 is MDHEN, CDR2 SYDVKM. The V end was cut by 11 bases, the J end by 8 bases, with 18 bases between. The length of the CDR3 is 12 residues. The CDR3 here is CAGQTTGLEAFF. The DNA for the CDR3 is TGTGCCGGCCAAACCACGGGCCTCGAAGCTTTCTTT.

V is TRBV6-5 and J is TRBJ2-5, with TRBD2 matching 9 bases. The CDR3 covers 12 residues. Germline CDR1 and CDR2: MNHEY and SVGAGI. With V trimmed by 10 bases and J by 4 bases, 4 bases remained unmatched. The CDR3 DNA reads as TGTGCCACTGTGACTAGCGGAGAGACCCAGTACTTC. It encodes CATVTSGETQYF.

This clone has just one count. The CDR3 loop reads CASRAQGAGNQPQHF. CDR3 in DNA: TGTGCCAGCAGGGCTCAGGGGGCAGGTAATCAGCCCCAGCATTTT. J is TRBJ1-5 and V is TRBV27; 8 nucleotides match TRBD1. In germline, CDR1 is MNHEY, CDR2 SMNVEV (reference sequence). The CDR3 sequence is 15 residues long. With 6 bases clipped from V and 4 bases from J, the junction kept 8 bases outside the gene matches.